This T cell receptor (beta chain) was retrieved from a study of identifying expanded T cells in peripheral blood. J lost 7 bases, V lost 6 bases, and 9 bases had no gene match. The CDR3 covers 15 residues. Germline V lookup: CDR1 SNHLY, CDR2 FYNNEI. This clone was found once. The antigen is not known. The study, taken as a whole, reports: Across healthy donors, higher total template counts meant significantly greater approximately two-week count variance. About 1.2 clones differed between technical replicates, versus approximately 16 and 19 over time.

Collection occurred without any documented infections or immune events in donors. The protocol was immunoSEQ multiplex PCR, while the TCRdb copy is restricted to in-frame clones and leaves out a portion. The sample holds about 100,000 clones; about 87% are singletons and the top ten take approximately 14%. The sequenced sample consisted of blood. The sequence was collected from a person aged 18 to 75 in good health. The rearrangement links TRBV2 to TRBJ2-5; TRBD1 aligns across 12 bases. CDR3 in DNA: TGTGCCAGCAGCGAGGGACAGGGGGCCTTGGGGACCCAGTACTTC. This codes for CASSEGQGALGTQYF.